This T cell receptor (beta chain) was sequenced during a study of blood T cells in healthy people across ages. The CDR3 runs to 11 residues. CDR1 and CDR2 from the germline V gene are MDHEN and SYDVKM. V dropped 8 bases and J dropped 4 bases, with 7 bases sitting between them. For the second PCR, which ran for about 6 to 11 cycles, a sample-barcoded 5' primer and a J-beta primer mix were used. TCRdb called the 5' RACE reads again in MiXCR, with one record for every CDR3 protein. The sample lists just under 750,000 distinct CDR3 sequences; about 24% were seen once. The gene calls are TRBV28 and TRBJ2-3; maybe TRBD1 (6 bases). The specimen was blood. The receptor was derived from an older man in good health. CDR3 sequence: CASAGADTQYF. DNA of the CDR3: TGTGCCAGCGCAGGGGCAGATACGCAGTATTTT.